This TCR beta chain was sequenced in a study of patients and donors after allogeneic stem cell transplantation. TCRdb redid the calling of the RT-PCR reads with MiXCR, one entry per CDR3 protein. The sample contains fewer than 180,000 distinct CDR3 sequences, 37% of which appear only once. In germline, CDR1 is SQVTM, CDR2 ANQGSEA. The CDR3 is 11 amino acids. V lost 5 bases to trimming and J lost 1 base, with 5 bases between them. The TCR was taken from a human donor who was either an allogeneic HSCT recipient or a stem cell or donor lymphocyte infusion donor (not recorded which). It is not recorded whose cells these are; they may come from a transplant donor. Sequencing input: blood, either unsorted or a sorted T cell fraction (not recorded which). V usage is TRBV29-1 and J usage is TRBJ1-1; D is unclear. CDR3 coding DNA: TGCAGCGTTCACGGGAACACTGAAGCTTTCTTT. This sequence encodes CSVHGNTEAFF.